The present T cell receptor beta chain was sequenced within a study of blood T cells in healthy people across ages. This clonotype was counted only a few times. V shed 0 bases and J shed 1 base, with 9 bases lying between them. CDR1 SEHNR and CDR2 FQNEAQ come from the germline V gene (reference sequence). The CDR3 covers 15 residues. A second PCR of 7 to 11 cycles used a sample-barcoded 5' primer and a J-beta primer mix. One entry per CDR3 protein, called by TCRdb with MiXCR from the 5' RACE reads. The sample has 950,000 to 1,200,000 distinct CDR3 sequences; more than 30% are singletons. The J gene is TRBJ1-2, the V gene TRBV7-9; D is perhaps TRBD1 (6 bases). The source is a man younger than 35 in good health. The sequenced sample was blood. The CDR3 loop reads CASSLAAGDNYGYTF. CDR3 in DNA: TGTGCCAGCAGCTTAGCGGCAGGGGATAACTATGGCTACACCTTC.